This TCR beta chain is from a study of identical twins. Study findings and constraints: Beta out-of-frame twin sharing showed a weaker excess. Cross-sectional statistics underpinned the conclusions; the same donors were not followed.

Remarks on this clonotype: Its specificity is not known.

A universal primer binding site was introduced by template switching. The final cDNA contained unique molecular identifiers. TCRdb reanalysed the 5' RACE reads using MiXCR and keeps one entry per CDR3 protein. The repertoire includes 400,000 to 550,000 distinct CDR3 sequences, over 11% of them detected once, and about 1% sits in the top ten. These sequences were also reported in another study, on yellow fever vaccine responses in identical twins.

Sequencing input: CD4+ T cells sorted from blood. The receptor was isolated from a woman between 18 and 30 years old in good health.

In DNA, the CDR3 is TGTGCCAGCAGGCCCCCCTCCTCCTACGAGCAGTACTTC. Translating gives CASRPPSSYEQYF. This chain uses TRBV7-8 with TRBJ2-7; the D is unclear. The CDR3 totals 13 residues. Looked up from germline, CDR1 is SGHVS and CDR2 is FQNEAQ. Between the trimmed V and J ends, which lost 6 bases and 0 bases, there was a span of 9 bases.